Included here is one TCR beta chain sequence, with context. This sample was taken from a study of response to subunit inactivated influenza vaccine. Germline assignment: CDR1 DFQATT and CDR2 SNEGSKA (reference sequence). CDR3 length: 13 residues. Using its own MiXCR run on the RT-PCR reads, TCRdb lists one record per CDR3 protein. The sample yields 500,000 to 600,000 distinct CDR3 sequences, about 11% seen once. These data also featured in a second study, about T cells expressing NK-cell markers. From that report: The TCR beta cDNA came from 5'RACE template switching with UMIs. Eight donors were sequenced, of whom seven were HCMV-seropositive, while the remaining one was HCMV-seronegative.

The starting material was PBMCs from blood, obtained on the day of vaccination. The clonotype was recovered from a man aged 45-65 years who received an inactivated influenza vaccine. The chain links TRBV20-1 to TRBJ2-7, with D perhaps TRBD2 (5 bases). The CDR3 DNA is TGCGACCCTCGGGGTGGGAATCTAGGCGAGCAGTACTTC. It translates to CDPRGGNLGEQYF.